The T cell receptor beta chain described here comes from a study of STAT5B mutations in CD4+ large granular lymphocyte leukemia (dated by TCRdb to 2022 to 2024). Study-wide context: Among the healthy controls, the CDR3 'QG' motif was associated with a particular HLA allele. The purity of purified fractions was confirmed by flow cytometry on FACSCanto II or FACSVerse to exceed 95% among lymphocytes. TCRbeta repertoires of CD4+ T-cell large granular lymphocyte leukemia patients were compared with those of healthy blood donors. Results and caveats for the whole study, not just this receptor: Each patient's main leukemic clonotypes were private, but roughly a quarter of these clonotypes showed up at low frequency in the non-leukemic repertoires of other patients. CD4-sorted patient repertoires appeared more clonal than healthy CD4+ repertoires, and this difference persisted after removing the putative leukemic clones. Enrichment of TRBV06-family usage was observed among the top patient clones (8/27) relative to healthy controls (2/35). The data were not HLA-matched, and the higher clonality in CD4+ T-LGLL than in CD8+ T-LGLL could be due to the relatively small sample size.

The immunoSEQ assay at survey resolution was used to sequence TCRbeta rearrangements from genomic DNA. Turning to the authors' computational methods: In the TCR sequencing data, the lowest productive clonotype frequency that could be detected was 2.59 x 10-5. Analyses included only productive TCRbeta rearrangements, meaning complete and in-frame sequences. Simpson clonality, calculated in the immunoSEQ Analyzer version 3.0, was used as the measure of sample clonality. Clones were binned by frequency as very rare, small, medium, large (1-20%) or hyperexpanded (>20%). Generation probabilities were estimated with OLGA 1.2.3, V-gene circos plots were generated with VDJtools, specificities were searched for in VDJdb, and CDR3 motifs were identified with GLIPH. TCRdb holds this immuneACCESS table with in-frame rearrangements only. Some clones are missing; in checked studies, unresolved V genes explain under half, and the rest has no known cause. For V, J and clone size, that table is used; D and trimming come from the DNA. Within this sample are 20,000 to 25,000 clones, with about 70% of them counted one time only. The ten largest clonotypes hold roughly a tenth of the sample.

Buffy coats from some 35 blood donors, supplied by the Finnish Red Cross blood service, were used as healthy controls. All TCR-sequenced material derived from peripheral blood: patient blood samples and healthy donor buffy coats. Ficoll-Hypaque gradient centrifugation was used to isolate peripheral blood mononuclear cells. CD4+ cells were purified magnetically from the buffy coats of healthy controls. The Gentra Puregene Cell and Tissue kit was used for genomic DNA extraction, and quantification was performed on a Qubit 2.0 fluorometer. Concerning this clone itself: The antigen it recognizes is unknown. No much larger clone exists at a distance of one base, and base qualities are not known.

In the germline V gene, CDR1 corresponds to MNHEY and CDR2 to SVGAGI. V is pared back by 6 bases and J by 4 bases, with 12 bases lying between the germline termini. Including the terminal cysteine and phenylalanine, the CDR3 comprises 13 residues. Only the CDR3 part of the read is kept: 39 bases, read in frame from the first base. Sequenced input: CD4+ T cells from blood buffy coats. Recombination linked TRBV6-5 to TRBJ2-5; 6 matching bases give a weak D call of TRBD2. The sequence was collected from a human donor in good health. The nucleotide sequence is TGTGCCAGCAGCCCAATGGGGGGAGAGACCCAGTACTTC. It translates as CASSPMGGETQYF.